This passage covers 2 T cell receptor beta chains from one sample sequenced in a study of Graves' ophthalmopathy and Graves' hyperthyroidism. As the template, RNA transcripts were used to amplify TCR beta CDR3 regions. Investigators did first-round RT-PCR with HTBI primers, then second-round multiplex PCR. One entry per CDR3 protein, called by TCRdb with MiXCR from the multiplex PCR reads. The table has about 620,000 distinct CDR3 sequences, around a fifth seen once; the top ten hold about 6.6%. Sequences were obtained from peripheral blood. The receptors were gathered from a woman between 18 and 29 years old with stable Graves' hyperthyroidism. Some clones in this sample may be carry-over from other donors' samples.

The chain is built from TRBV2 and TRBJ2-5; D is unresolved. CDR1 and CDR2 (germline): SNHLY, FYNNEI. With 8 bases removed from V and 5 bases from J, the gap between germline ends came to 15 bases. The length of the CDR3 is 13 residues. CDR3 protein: CASSFLVVETQYF. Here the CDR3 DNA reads TGTGCCAGCTCCTTTTTGGTGGTGGAGACCCAGTACTTC.

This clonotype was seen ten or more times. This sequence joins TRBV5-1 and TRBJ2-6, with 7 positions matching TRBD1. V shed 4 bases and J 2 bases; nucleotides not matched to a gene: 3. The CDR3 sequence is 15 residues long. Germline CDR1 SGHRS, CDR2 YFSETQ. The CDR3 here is CASSPQGAGANVLTF. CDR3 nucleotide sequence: TGCGCCAGCAGCCCCCAGGGGGCTGGGGCCAACGTCCTGACTTTC.